This T cell receptor (beta chain) was documented in a study of control samples from healthy donors and cancer patients. This clone has just one count. Using immunoSEQ multiplex PCR, the repertoire was profiled, and TCRdb retains in-frame clones only, with some absent. The sample has about 130,000 clones; around 93% are singletons. The CDR3 sequence is 16 residues long. V trimming: 2 bases; J trimming: 4 bases; junction bases outside the gene matches: 11. Germline CDR1 reads SGHTS; CDR2 reads YDEGEE. The sample consisted of blood. The source of this sequence is a man between 18 and 35 years old in good health. The chain couples TRBV5-8 to TRBJ1-1; the match to TRBD1 covers 7 bases. CDR3 amino acids: CASSFGLQGLATEAFF. The DNA for the CDR3 is TGTGCCAGCAGCTTTGGGTTACAGGGGCTGGCCACTGAAGCTTTCTTT. The full variable domain, completed using reference TRBV5-8 and TRBJ1-1, is EAGVTQSPTHLIKTRGQQATLRCSPISGHTSVYWYQQALGLGLQFLLWYDEGEERNRGNFPPRFSGRQFPNYSSELNVNALELEDSALYLCASSFGLQGLATEAFFGQGTRLTVV.